Sequencing of this T cell receptor (beta chain) was carried out in a study of OX40 agonist ivuxolimab in advanced cancers. In the study overall: People who had prior anti-PD-1, anti-PD-L1 or anti-CTLA-4 therapy could take part, and 35% to 50% had some. Study observations and caveats: Antigen targets of the expanded peripheral T cells went undetermined.

Some clones are missing from TCRdb's copy, which holds only in-frame ones; the method was immunoSEQ multiplex PCR. Of roughly 93,000 clones in the sample, less than 85% are singletons; the top ten hold 4.5% to 6%. On this clone itself: Its target is unknown.

CDR3 length: 16 residues. The germline CDR1 and CDR2 sequences are ENHRY and SYGVKD. The trim removed 3 bases at V and 4 bases at J, leaving 9 bases unmatched. The gene calls are TRBV10-3 and TRBJ1-5; 7 bases are shared with TRBD1. This TCR came from an adult with an advanced solid tumor such as melanoma, head and neck, liver or kidney cancer. Sample: CD4+ or CD8+ T cells sorted from blood, taken in a trial of the OX40 agonist ivuxolimab. CDR3 in amino acids: CAISDSRDSGNQPQHF. The CDR3 nucleotides are TGTGCCATCAGTGACTCACGGGACAGCGGGAATCAGCCCCAGCATTTT.